Following are 11 T cell receptor beta chains from one sample sequenced in a study of early T cells in non-severe SARS-CoV-2 infection. TCRdb re-derived calls from the 5' RACE reads in MiXCR, one entry per CDR3 protein. The sample yields more than 25,000 distinct CDR3 sequences, less than 10% seen once. Sequenced input: whole blood. Source of these receptors: an adult who was a healthcare worker with PCR-confirmed SARS-CoV-2 infection or an uninfected control (not recorded which).

The CDR3 loop reads CASSLPDRMNTEAFF. CDR3 bases: TGTGCCAGCAGCTTACCGGACAGGATGAACACTGAAGCTTTCTTT. This chain uses TRBV7-9 with TRBJ1-1, with 7 bases aligning to TRBD1. Unmatched junction bases numbered 3, after V lost 2 bases and J lost 0 bases. The V gene's germline CDR1 is SEHNR and CDR2 FQNEAQ (reference sequence). This CDR3 contains 15 residues. The full variable domain, with the rest looked up from reference TRBV7-9 and TRBJ1-1, is DTGVSQNPRHKITKRGQNVTFRCDPISEHNRLYWYRQTLGQGPEFLTYFQNEAQLEKSRLLSDRFSAERPKGSFSTLEIQRTEQGDSAMYLCASSLPDRMNTEAFFGQGTRLTVV.

V is TRBV20-1 and J is TRBJ2-7; D ambiguous. Trimming removed 2 bases from V and 3 bases from J, with 11 bases in between. This CDR3 has 13 residues. Germline V gene lookup returns CDR1 DFQATT and CDR2 SNEGSKA (reference sequence). As DNA, the CDR3 is TGCAGTGCTAGAAGGTGGGTCGGCTACGAGCAGTACTTC. This encodes CSARRWVGYEQYF.

This clonotype occurred once. This may be a read error, as it is one base from a much larger clone. Here the CDR3 DNA reads TGTGCCAGCCGCCCCGAGCCCCGGCTAAGAGGCACCGGGGAGCTGTTTTTT. This translates into CASRPEPRLRGTGELFF. This chain uses TRBV7-2 with TRBJ2-2; D ambiguous. CDR3 size: 17 residues. The V end was cut by 8 bases, the J end by 4 bases, with 23 bases between. Germline assignment: CDR1 SGHTA and CDR2 FQGNSA. Together with reference TRBV7-2 and TRBJ2-2, the CDR3 gives the full variable domain: GAGVSQSPSNKVTEKGKDVELRCDPISGHTALYWYRQSLGQGLEFLIYFQGNSAPDKSGLPSDRFSAERTGGSVSTLTIQRTQQEDSAVYLCASRPEPRLRGTGELFFGEGSRLTVL.

Many counts were recorded for this clonotype. The rearrangement uses TRBV7-9 and TRBJ2-7; possible D gene TRBD1, 6 bases. Deletions cut 5 bases from V and 5 bases from J, with 19 bases between. Per germline, CDR1 SEHNR and CDR2 FQNEAQ (reference sequence). The CDR3 totals 15 residues. The CDR3 nucleotides read TGTGCCAGCAGCGACTCCGGGACAAACCTCCACGAGCAGTACTTC. Translation gives CASSDSGTNLHEQYF.

This clonotype was detected many times. The rearrangement uses TRBV11-3 and TRBJ2-3; 7 bases line up with TRBD1. CDR3 size: 14 residues. J gave up 2 bases and V 5 bases, and 4 bases lay outside the gene matches. CDR1 SGHNT and CDR2 YENEEA come from the germline V gene. For the CDR3, the DNA is TGTGCCAGCAGCCCGACAGGGTCCACAGATACGCAGTATTTT. It codes for CASSPTGSTDTQYF.

There are many counts of this clonotype. The gene calls are TRBV5-1 and TRBJ2-3; D might be TRBD2 (5 bases). Per germline, CDR1 SGHRS and CDR2 YFSETQ. Deletions cut 0 bases from V and 5 bases from J, with 7 bases between. The CDR3 length is 13 residues. Written as DNA, the CDR3 is TGCGCCAGCAGCTTGGAAGGGAGAGATACGCAGTATTTT. Encoded protein: CASSLEGRDTQYF.

V and J are TRBV18 and TRBJ2-5; D may be TRBD2 (5 bases). The CDR3 extends over 13 amino acids. Between the trimmed V and J ends, which lost 2 bases and 4 bases, there was a span of 8 bases. CDR1 KGHSH and CDR2 LQKENI come from the germline V gene. This chain's CDR3 is CASSPTGRETQYF. DNA of the CDR3: TGTGCCAGCTCACCAACGGGGAGAGAGACCCAGTACTTC. The full variable domain, rest sourced from reference TRBV18 and TRBJ2-5, is NAGVMQNPRHLVRRRGQEARLRCSPMKGHSHVYWYRQLPEEGLKFMVYLQKENIIDESGMPKERFSAEFPKEGPSILRIQQVVRGDSAAYFCASSPTGRETQYFGPGTRLLVL.

In this sample, this clonotype turned up many times. This chain connects TRBV18 to TRBJ1-2, with a weak D call TRBD1 (6 bases). This CDR3 spans 20 amino acids. From germline, CDR1 is KGHSH and CDR2 LQKENI. V was shortened by 4 bases and J by 0 bases, with 27 bases between the two germline ends. In DNA form, the CDR3 reads TGTGCCAGCTCACAACCAGTTTGGGGGCTAGCTACTCTAGCTAACTATGGCTACACCTTC. Translation gives CASSQPVWGLATLANYGYTF.

The J gene is TRBJ2-3, the V gene TRBV7-2; 10 positions match TRBD2. V lost 1 base to trimming and J lost 1 base; unmatched junction nucleotides: 14. Germline loops: CDR1 SGHTA, CDR2 FQGNSA. The CDR3 has 20 residues. The CDR3 protein is CASSLGRTSGYYGRTDTQYF. DNA of the CDR3: TGTGCCAGCAGCTTAGGACGGACTAGCGGATACTATGGACGCACAGATACGCAGTATTTT.

This clonotype was seen repeatedly, ten times or more. V and J are TRBV20-1 and TRBJ1-5; 8 bases agree with TRBD1. The J segment lost 0 bases and the V segment lost 4 bases, leaving 5 bases of the junction unmatched. Germline V gives CDR1 DFQATT, CDR2 SNEGSKA (reference sequence). The CDR3 is 15 amino acids. CDR3 nucleotides: TGCAGTGCTACCCGACAGGGGACTAGCAATCAGCCCCAGCATTTT. Translating gives CSATRQGTSNQPQHF.

This rearrangement joins TRBV12-3 or TRBV12-4 to TRBJ1-3; 12 bases are shared with TRBD1. The length of the CDR3 is 17 residues. V lost 7 bases to trimming and J lost 3 bases; unmatched junction nucleotides: 10. CDR3 protein: CASIFSGTGGFGNTIYF. The CDR3 DNA reads as TGTGCCAGCATTTTTTCCGGGACAGGGGGCTTTGGAAACACCATATATTTT.